This T cell receptor (beta chain) comes out of a study of T cells in Graves' hyperthyroidism and ophthalmopathy. Whole-study results and caveats: Model-based prediction identified ophthalmopathy a median around seven months prior to its onset. Blood samples included most of the expanded thyroid clonotypes exceeding 0.001.

CDR3 length: 20 residues. CDR1 LGHDT and CDR2 YNNKEL come from the germline V gene (reference sequence). The ends lost 0 bases at V and 1 base at J; junction bases unmatched: 14. RNA transcripts yielded amplified TCR beta CDR3 regions. The HTBI set primed first-round TCR CDR3 RT-PCR. TCRdb independently ran MiXCR on the multiplex PCR reads; one entry per CDR3 protein. This table has fewer than 750,000 distinct CDR3 sequences, 13% to 15% appearing once. Individuals with ophthalmopathy presented a Clinical Activity Score of at least 3, a NOSPECS grade of at least 4 and a duration under 3 months. The table lists this clonotype with a few counts. The antigen remains unidentified.

Sequencing was carried out using blood. The clonotype comes from a woman in her 50s with Graves' ophthalmopathy. V usage is TRBV3-1 and J usage is TRBJ2-4; TRBD2 matches at 8 bases. In DNA form, the CDR3 reads TGTGCCAGCAGCCAAGATCCCGAGCGGGAGCTCCACTTTGCCAAAAACATTCAGTACTTC. Amino acids: CASSQDPERELHFAKNIQYF.